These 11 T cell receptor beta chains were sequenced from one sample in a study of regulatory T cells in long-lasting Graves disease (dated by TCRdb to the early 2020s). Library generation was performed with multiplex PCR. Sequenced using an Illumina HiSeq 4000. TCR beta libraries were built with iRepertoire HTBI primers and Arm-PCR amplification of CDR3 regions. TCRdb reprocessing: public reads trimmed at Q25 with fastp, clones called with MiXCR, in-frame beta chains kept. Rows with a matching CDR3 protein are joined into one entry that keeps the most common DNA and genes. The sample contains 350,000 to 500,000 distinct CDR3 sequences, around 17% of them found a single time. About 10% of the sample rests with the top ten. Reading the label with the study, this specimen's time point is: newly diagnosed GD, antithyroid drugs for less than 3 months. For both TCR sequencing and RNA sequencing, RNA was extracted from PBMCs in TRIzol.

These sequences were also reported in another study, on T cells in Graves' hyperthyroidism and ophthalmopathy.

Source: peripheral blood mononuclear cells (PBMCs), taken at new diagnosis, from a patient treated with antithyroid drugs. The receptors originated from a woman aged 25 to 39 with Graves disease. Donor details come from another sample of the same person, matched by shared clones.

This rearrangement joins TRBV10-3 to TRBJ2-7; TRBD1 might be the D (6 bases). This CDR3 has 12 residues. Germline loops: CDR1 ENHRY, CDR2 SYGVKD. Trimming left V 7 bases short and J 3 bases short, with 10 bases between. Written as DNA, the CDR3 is TGTGCCATCAAACAAGGGGGCTACGAGCAGTACTTC. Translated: CAIKQGGYEQYF.

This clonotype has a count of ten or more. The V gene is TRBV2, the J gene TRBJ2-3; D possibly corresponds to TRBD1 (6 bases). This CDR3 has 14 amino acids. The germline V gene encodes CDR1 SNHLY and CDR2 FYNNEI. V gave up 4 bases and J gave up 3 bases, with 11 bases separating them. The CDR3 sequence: CASSVVRGTDTQYF. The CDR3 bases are TGTGCCAGCAGTGTGGTCAGGGGTACAGATACGCAGTATTTT.

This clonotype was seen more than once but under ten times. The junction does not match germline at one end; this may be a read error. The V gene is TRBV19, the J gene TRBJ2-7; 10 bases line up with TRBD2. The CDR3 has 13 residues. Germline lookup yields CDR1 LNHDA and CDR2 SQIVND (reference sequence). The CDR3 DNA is TGTGCCAGCAGTAGCGGGAGGCGCTACGAGCAGTACTTC. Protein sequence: CASSSGRRYEQYF. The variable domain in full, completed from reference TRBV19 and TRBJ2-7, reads DGGITQSPKYLFRKEGQNVTLSCEQNLNHDAMYWYRQDPGQGLRLIYYSQIVNDFQKGDIAEGYSVSREKKESFPLTVTSAQKNPTAFYLCASSSGRRYEQYFGPGTRLTVT.

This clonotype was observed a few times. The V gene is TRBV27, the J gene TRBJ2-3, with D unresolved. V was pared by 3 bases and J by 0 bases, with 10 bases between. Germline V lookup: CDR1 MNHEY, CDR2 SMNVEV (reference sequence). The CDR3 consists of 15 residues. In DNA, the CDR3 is TGTGCCAGCAGTTTCAGAGACCCTAGCACAGATACGCAGTATTTT. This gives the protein CASSFRDPSTDTQYF.

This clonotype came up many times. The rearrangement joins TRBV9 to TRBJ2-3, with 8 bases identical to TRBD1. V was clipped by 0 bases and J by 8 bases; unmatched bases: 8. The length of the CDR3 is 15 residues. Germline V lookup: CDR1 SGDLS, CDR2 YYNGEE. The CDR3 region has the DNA TGTGCCAGCAGCGTAGCGGCAGGGGGCGAGCGTACGCAGTATTTT. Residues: CASSVAAGGERTQYF.

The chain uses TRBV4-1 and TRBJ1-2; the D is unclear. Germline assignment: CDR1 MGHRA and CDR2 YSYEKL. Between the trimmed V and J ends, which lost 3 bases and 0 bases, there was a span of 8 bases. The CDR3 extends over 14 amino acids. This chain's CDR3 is CASSHFQANYGYTF. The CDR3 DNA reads TGCGCCAGCAGCCACTTTCAGGCTAACTATGGCTACACCTTC.

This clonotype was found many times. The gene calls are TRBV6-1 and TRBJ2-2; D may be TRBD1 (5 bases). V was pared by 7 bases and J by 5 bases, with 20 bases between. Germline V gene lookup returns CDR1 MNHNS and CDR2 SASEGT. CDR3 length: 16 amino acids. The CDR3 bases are TGTGCCAGCATTCATTTGGGGCTACAGAGGACCGGGGAGCTGTTTTTT. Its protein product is CASIHLGLQRTGELFF.

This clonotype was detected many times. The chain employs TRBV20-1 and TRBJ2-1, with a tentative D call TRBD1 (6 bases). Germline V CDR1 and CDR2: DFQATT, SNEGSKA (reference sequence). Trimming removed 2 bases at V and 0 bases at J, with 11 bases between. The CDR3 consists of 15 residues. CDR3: CSARSGQSSYNEQFF. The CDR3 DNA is TGCAGTGCTAGAAGCGGACAGAGCTCCTACAATGAGCAGTTCTTC.

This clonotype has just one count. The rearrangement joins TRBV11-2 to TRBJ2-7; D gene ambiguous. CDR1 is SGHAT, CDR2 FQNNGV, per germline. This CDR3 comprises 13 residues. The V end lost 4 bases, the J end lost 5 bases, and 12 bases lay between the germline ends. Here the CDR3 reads CASSYSWEDEQYF. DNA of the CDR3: TGTGCCAGCAGCTACAGCTGGGAAGACGAGCAGTACTTC.

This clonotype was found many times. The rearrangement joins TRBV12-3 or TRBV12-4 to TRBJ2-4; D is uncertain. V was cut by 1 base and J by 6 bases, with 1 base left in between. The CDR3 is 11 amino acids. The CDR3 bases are TGTGCCAGCAGTTTAGTAAACATTCAGTACTTC. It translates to CASSLVNIQYF.

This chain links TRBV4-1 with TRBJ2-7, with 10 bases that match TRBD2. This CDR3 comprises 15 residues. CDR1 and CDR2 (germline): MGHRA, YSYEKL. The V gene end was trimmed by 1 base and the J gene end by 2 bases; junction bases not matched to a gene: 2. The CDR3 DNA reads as TGCGCCAGCAGCCAAGTTACTAGCGGGACCTACGAGCAGTACTTC. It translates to CASSQVTSGTYEQYF.